This TCR beta chain is from a study of T cell responses to AZD1222 COVID-19 vaccine. Study summary: Some second doses came at about 4 weeks and others at about 12 weeks; these were pooled.

The CDR3 length is 16 residues. Assay used: immunoSEQ multiplex PCR; TCRdb lists only in-frame clones, some missing. The repertoire holds 100,000 to 150,000 clones, with roughly 89% as singletons. The material sequenced was peripheral blood, taken on day 0 of AZD1222 vaccination. The origin of this receptor is an adult in good health. The genes are TRBV21-1 and TRBJ1-1; no DNA check was done on the table's D call, TRBD1. TRBV21-1 is marked as a pseudogene. CDR3 nucleotide sequence: TGTGCCAGCAGCCCCCCCCGACAGGGGCAGAACACTGAAGCTTTCTTT. Residues: CASSPPRQGQNTEAFF.